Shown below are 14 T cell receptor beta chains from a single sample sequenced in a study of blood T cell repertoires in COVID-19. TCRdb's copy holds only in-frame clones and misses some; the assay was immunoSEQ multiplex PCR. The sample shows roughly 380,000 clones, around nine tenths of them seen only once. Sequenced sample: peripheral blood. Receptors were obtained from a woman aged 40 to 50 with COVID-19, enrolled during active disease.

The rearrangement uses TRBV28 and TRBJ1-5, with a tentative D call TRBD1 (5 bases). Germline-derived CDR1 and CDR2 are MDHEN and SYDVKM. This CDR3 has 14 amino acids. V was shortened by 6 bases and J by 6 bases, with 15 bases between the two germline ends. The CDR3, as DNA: TGTGCCAGCAGCCGCGGGGCGATGGGTCAGCCCCAGCATTTT. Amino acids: CASSRGAMGQPQHF.

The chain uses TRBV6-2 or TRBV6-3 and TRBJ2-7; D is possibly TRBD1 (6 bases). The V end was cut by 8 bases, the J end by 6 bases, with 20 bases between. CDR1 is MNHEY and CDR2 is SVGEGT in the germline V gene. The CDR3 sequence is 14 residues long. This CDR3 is CASGLQGRKGEQYF. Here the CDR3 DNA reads TGTGCCAGCGGCCTACAGGGACGGAAGGGCGAGCAGTACTTC.

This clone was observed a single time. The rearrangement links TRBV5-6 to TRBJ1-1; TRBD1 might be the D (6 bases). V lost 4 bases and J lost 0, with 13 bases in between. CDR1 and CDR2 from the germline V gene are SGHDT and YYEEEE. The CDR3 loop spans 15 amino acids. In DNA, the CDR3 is TGTGCCAGCAGCAAGTTACAGGGTTTGAACACTGAAGCTTTCTTT. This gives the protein CASSKLQGLNTEAFF.

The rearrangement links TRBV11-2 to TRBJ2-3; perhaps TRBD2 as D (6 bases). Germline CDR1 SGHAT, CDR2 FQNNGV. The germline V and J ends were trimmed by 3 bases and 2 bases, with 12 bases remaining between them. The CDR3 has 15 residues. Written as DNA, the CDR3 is TGTGCCAGCAGCTTCGGGGGAAGTTTCACAGATACGCAGTATTTT. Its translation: CASSFGGSFTDTQYF.

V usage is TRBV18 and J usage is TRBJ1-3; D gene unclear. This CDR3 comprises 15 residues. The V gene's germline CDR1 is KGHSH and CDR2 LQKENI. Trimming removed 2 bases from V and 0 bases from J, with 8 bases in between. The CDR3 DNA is TGTGCCAGCTCACCAGAGGGCCTCTCTGGAAACACCATATATTTT. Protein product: CASSPEGLSGNTIYF.

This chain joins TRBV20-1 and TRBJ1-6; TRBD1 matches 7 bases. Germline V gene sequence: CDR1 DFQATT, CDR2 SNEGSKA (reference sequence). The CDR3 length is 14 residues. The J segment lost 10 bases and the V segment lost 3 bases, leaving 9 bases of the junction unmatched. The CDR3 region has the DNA TGCAGTGCTAGTCGTCCCGAAGGGGGCTCACCCCTCCACTTT. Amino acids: CSASRPEGGSPLHF.

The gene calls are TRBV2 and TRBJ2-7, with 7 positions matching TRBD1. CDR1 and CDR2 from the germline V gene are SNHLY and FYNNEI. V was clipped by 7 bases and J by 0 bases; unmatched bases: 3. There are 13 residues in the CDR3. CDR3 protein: CASTRDSSYEQYF. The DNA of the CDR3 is TGTGCCAGCACCCGGGACAGCTCCTACGAGCAGTACTTC. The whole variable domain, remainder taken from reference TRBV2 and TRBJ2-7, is EPEVTQTPSHQVTQMGQEVILRCVPISNHLYFYWYRQILGQKVEFLVSFYNNEISEKSEIFDDQFSVERPDGSNFTLKIRSTKLEDSAMYFCASTRDSSYEQYFGPGTRLTVT.

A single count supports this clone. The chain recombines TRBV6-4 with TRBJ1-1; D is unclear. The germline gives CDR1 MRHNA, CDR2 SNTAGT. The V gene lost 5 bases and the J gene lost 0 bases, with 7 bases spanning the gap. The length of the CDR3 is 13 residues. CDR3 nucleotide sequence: TGTGCCAGCAGTCCCACATTGAACACTGAAGCTTTCTTT. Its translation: CASSPTLNTEAFF.

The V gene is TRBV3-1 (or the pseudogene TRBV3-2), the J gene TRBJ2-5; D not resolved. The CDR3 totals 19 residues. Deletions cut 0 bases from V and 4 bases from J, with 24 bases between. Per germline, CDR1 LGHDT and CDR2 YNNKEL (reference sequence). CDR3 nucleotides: TGTGCCAGCAGCCAAGAAAGGTTGAGGCAACCCAGACGAGTAGAGACCCAGTACTTC. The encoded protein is CASSQERLRQPRRVETQYF.

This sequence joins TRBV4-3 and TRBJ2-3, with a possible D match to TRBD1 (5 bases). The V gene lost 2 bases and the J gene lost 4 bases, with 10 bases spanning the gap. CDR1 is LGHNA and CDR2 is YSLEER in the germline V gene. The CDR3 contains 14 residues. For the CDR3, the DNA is TGCGCCAGCAGCCAATATGAACAGGCAGATACGCAGTATTTT. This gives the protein CASSQYEQADTQYF.

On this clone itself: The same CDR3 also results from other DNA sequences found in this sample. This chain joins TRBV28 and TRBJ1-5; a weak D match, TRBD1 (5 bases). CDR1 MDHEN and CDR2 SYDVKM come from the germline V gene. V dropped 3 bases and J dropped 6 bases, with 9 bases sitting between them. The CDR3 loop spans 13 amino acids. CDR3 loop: CASSLLGGQPQHF. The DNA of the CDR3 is TGTGCCAGCAGTTTGTTGGGGGGTCAGCCCCAGCATTTT.

CDR3 DNA: TGTGCCAGCAGCTTGGGACTACGGGGGACCGGGGAGCTGTTTTTT. Protein sequence: CASSLGLRGTGELFF. The chain recombines TRBV7-2 with TRBJ2-2; TRBD2 matches 7 bases. CDR3 size: 15 residues. V lost 3 bases and J lost 5; bases outside the gene matches: 6. Germline CDR1 SGHTA, CDR2 FQGNSA.

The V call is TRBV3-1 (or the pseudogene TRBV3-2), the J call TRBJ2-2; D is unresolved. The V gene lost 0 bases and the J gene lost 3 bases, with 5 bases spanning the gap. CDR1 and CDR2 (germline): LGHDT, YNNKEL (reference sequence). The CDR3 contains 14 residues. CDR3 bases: TGTGCCAGCAGCCAAGATGAGGACACCGGGGAGCTGTTTTTT. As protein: CASSQDEDTGELFF.

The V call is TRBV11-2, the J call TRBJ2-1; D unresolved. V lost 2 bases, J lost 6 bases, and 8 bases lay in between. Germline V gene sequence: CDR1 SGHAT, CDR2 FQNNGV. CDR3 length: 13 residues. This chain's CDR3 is CASSLSVPNEQFF. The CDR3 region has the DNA TGTGCCAGCAGCTTATCAGTCCCCAATGAGCAGTTCTTC.